The T cell receptor (beta chain) under discussion was sequenced for a study of T cell repertoires in cytomegalovirus infection. This clonotype was seen a handful of times. The CDR3 is 14 amino acids. Germline V gene lookup returns CDR1 DFQATT and CDR2 SNEGSKA (reference sequence). V lost 5 bases and J lost 5; bases outside the gene matches: 9. Each CDR3 protein is one row after TCRdb ran MiXCR on the reads. The data show approximately 180,000 distinct CDR3 sequences, with approximately 9.7% seen just once and about 4.6% held by the top ten. The receptor comes from a human donor in good health (CMV status not recorded). Some clones in this sample may be carry-over from other donors' samples. The sample consisted of PBMCs. The J gene is TRBJ1-5, the V gene TRBV20-1; TRBD1 aligns across 7 bases. CDR3 residues: CSAPLQGLDQPQHF. The CDR3, as DNA: TGCAGTGCTCCCCTACAGGGGTTGGATCAGCCCCAGCATTTT.